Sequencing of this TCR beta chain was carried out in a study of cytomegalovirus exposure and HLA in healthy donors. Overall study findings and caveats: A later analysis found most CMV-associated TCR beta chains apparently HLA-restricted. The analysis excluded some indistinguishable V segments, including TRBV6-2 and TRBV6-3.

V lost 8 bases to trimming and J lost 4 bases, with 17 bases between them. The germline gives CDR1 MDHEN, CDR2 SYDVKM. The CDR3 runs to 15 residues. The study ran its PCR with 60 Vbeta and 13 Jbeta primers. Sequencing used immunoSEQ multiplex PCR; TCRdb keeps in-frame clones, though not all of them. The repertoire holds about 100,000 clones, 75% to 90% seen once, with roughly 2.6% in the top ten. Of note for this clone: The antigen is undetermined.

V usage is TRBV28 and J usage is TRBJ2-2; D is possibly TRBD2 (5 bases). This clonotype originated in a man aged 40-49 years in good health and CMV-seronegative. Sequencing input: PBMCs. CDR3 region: CASLAGSEGTGELFF. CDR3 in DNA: TGTGCCAGCCTGGCGGGCTCAGAAGGCACCGGGGAGCTGTTTTTT.